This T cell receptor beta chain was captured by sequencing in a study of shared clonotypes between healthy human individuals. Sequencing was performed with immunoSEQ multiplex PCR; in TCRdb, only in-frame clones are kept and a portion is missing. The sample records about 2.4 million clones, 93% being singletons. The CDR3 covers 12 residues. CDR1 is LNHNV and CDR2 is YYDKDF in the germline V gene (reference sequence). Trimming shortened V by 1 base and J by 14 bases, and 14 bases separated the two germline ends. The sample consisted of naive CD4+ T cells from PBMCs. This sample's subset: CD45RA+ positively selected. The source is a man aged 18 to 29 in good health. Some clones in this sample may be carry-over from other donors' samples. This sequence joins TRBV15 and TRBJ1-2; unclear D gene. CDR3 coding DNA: TGTGCCACCAGCAGAGGAAGGGAACGAGGGACCTTC. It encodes CATSRGRERGTF.